This T cell receptor beta chain emerged from a study of T cell repertoires in cytomegalovirus infection. Study background: Both a matching HLA type and CMV infection were indicated by public TCR beta signatures.

TCRdb redid the calling of the reads with MiXCR, one entry per CDR3 protein. In the table there are 100,000 to 150,000 distinct CDR3 sequences, roughly 25% of which are singletons. Regarding the study as a whole: The cumulative frequency of public TCR beta families distinguished individuals who carried CMV together with the relevant HLA. Ex vivo responses were dominated by HLA-C-restricted CMV-specific TCR beta clonotypes.

This clonotype was recorded at least ten times. What it binds is unknown. In germline, CDR1 is SGHTA, CDR2 FQGNSA. The CDR3 consists of 15 residues. Germline trimming cut 2 bases from V and 5 bases from J; bases unmatched to any gene: 7. The TCR was taken from a human donor in good health (CMV status not recorded). Some clones in this sample may be carry-over from other donors' samples. The chain combines TRBV7-2 with TRBJ2-3; 7 positions agree with TRBD2. Source material: PBMCs, sequenced either directly or after in vitro stimulation (not recorded which). In DNA form, the CDR3 reads TGTGCCAGCAGCTTAAGACTAGCCGGGGTAGATACGCAGTATTTT. Its protein is CASSLRLAGVDTQYF.